These T cell receptor beta chains were read from a single sample in a study of Graves' ophthalmopathy and Graves' hyperthyroidism. Using its own MiXCR run on the multiplex PCR reads, TCRdb lists one record per CDR3 protein. The sample yields about 700,000 distinct CDR3 sequences, approximately 39% seen once. The sample taken for sequencing was peripheral blood. The receptors stem from an adult man with Graves' ophthalmopathy. The CDR3 runs from the conserved cysteine through the conserved F or W.

CDR3aa | v_gene
CAISSGAGTEAFF | TRBV10-3
CASSLLGDNQPQHF | TRBV5-5
CASSLGNNSPLHF | TRBV11-1
CASRPLAGQETQYF | TRBV3-1
CASSPGQGEETQHF | TRBV7-9
CASSFGPGNTEAFF | TRBV11-1
CASSIGGDYRMNTEAFF | TRBV25-1
CASSAGLAAGELFF | TRBV9
CSASDELVYEQYF | TRBV20-1
CASSIYLMAGGTQETQYF | TRBV19
CASSYGARRPGVRNQPHHF | TRBV2
CASSLVGGAMNTEAFF | TRBV7-3
CRRTGWDAGELFF | TRBV29-1
CASSVSTGDNSPLHF | TRBV9
CAWSSQGPYQPQHF | TRBV30
CASSAKTGITGELFF | TRBV25-1
CASSRTGYSNQPQHF | TRBV28
CASSWGETDIYEQYF | TRBV5-1
CASSSEGQGVSPLHF | TRBV11-3
CASSPTKGNYGYTF | TRBV2
CASSESDGDTGELFF | TRBV6-5
CSAMTGGMDTEAFF | TRBV29-1
CASTIGRDSSSGANVLTF | TRBV7-2
CASSFSGGNRVYF | TRBV12-3/TRBV12-4
CASSHRDPYTYNSPLHF | TRBV19
CASSLPTGARYEQYF | TRBV7-9
CASSMQDGTYEQYF | TRBV19
CAWSYSNQPQHF | TRBV30
CASSYAYNYEQYF | TRBV6-5
CASSYSWDRREKLFF | TRBV10-3
CAISVRGQVETQYF | TRBV10-3
CASSHGQRYEQYF | TRBV19
CASSDGVYEQYF | TRBV25-1
CASSLDWLTEAFF | TRBV7-3
CAISVREAGGGEQYF | TRBV10-3
CASSYDRGAYEQYF | TRBV5-1
CASSRQGSGELFF | TRBV19
CASSRSGGSTYEQYF | TRBV10-3
CASSLGASGSPLHF | TRBV7-6
CASSLEGKSSWDQPQHF | TRBV7-2
CASTQQGAGELFF | TRBV25-1
CASSMSQDGPGKPQHF | TRBV19
CASSQDGGLDTEAFF | TRBV4-3
CASSSQGGRETQYF | TRBV6-5
CASSLVPGAQETQYF | TRBV12-3/TRBV12-4
CSAWAGGGDGYTF | TRBV20-1
CASSLAAGQGLEQYF | TRBV5-6
CSASEGRNTIYF | TRBV29-1
CASSLGGQGATEAFF | TRBV12-3/TRBV12-4
CASSPRTPTGELFF | TRBV5-1
CSVLIGGYGYTF | TRBV29-1
CSAVNKREASYEQYF | TRBV20-1
CAISESEVGGYTF | TRBV10-3
CATSDSGTGDQETQYF | TRBV24-1